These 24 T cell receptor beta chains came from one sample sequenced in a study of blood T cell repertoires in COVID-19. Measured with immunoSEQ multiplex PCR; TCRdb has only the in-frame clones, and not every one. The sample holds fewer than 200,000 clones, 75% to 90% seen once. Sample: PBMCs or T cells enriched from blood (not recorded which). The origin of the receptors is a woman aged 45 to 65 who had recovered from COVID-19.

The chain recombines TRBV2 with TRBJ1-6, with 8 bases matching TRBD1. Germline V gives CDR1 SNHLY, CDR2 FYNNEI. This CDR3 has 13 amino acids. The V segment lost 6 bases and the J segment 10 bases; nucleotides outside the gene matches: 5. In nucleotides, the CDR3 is TGTGCCAGCAGAAGGGACAGGAGCTCACCCCTCCACTTT. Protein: CASRRDRSSPLHF.

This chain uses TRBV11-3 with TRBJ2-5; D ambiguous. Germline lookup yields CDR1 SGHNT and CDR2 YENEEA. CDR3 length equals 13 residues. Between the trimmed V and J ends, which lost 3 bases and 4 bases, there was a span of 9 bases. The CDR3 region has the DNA TGTGCCAGCAGCTTCGCTAACAGAGAGACCCAGTACTTC. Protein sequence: CASSFANRETQYF.

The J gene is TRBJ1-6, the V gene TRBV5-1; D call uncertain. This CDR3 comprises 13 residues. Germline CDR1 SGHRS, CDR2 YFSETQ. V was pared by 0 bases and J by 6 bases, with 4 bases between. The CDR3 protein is CASSLEPNSPLHF. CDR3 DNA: TGCGCCAGCAGCTTGGAGCCTAATTCACCCCTCCACTTT.

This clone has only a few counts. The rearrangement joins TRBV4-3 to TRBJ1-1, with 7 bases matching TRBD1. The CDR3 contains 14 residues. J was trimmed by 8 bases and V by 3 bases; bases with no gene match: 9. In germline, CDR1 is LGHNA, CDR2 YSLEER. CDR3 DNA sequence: TGCGCCAGCAGCCATACTCGTATGACAGGGGAAGCTTTCTTT. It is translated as CASSHTRMTGEAFF.

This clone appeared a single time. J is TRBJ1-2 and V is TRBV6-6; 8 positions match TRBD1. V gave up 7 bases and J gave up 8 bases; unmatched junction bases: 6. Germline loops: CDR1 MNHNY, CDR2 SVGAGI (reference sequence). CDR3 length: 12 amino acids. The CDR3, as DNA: TGTGCCAGCATTGCAGGGGGCGAGGGCTACACCTTC. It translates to CASIAGGEGYTF.

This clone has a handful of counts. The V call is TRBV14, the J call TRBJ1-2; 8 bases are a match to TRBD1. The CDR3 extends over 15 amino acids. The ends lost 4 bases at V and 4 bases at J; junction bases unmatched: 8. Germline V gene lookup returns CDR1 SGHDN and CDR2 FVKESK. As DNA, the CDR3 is TGTGCCAGCAGCCCCCAGGGGGCGCGGGTCTATGGCTACACCTTC. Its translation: CASSPQGARVYGYTF.

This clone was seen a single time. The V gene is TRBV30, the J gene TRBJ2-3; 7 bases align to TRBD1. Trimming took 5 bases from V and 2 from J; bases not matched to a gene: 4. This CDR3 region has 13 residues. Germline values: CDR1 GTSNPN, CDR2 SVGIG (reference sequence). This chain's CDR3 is CAWGGQITDTQYF. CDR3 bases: TGTGCCTGGGGGGGACAGATCACAGATACGCAGTATTTT.

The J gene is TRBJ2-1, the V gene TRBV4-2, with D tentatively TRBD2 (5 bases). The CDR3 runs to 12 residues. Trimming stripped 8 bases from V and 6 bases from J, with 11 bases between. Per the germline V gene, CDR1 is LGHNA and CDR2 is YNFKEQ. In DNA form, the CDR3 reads TGTGCCAGCCGTGGAGGCAGCAATGAGCAGTTCTTC. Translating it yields CASRGGSNEQFF.

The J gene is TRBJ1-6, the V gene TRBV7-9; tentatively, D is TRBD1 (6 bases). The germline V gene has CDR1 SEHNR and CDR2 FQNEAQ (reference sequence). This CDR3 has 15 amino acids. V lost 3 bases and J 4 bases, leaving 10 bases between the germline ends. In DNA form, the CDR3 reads TGTGCCAGCAGCTTTCGGGGGGCTTATAATTCACCCCTCCACTTT. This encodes CASSFRGAYNSPLHF.

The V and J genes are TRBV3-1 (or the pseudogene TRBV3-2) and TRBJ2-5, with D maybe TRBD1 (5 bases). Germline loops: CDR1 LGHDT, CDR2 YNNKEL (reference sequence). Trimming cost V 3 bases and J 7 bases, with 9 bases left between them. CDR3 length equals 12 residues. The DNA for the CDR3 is TGTGCCAGCAGCCAGACAGACGGGACCCAGTACTTC. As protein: CASSQTDGTQYF.

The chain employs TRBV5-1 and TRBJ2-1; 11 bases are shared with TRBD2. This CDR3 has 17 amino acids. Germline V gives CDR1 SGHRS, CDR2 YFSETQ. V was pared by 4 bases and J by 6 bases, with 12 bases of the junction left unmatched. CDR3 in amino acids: CASSPFIAGGWANEQFF. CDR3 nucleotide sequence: TGCGCCAGCAGCCCCTTTATAGCGGGAGGGTGGGCCAATGAGCAGTTCTTC.

The CDR3 sequence: CASKAGANYGYTF. The CDR3 nucleotides are TGTGCCAGCAAGGCAGGGGCGAACTATGGCTACACCTTC. The chain carries TRBV2 and TRBJ1-2, with D perhaps TRBD1 (6 bases). The CDR3 has 13 amino acids. Germline CDR1 SNHLY, CDR2 FYNNEI. Trimming stripped 7 bases from V and 2 bases from J, with 11 bases between.

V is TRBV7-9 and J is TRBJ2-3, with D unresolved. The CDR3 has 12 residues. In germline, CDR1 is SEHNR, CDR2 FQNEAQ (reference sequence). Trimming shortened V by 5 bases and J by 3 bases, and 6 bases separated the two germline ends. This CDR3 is CASSPQTDTQYF. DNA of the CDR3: TGTGCCAGCAGCCCCCAGACAGATACGCAGTATTTT. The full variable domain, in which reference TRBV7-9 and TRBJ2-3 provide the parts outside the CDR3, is DTGVSQNPRHKITKRGQNVTFRCDPISEHNRLYWYRQTLGQGPEFLTYFQNEAQLEKSRLLSDRFSAERPKGSFSTLEIQRTEQGDSAMYLCASSPQTDTQYFGPGTRLTVL.

The CDR3 protein is CASSSQSDTQYF. CDR3 coding DNA: TGTGCCAGCAGTTCCCAGTCAGATACGCAGTATTTT. J is TRBJ2-3 and V is TRBV12-3 or TRBV12-4; D remains unclear. Trimming cost V 4 bases and J 4 bases, with 6 bases left between them. The CDR3 runs to 12 residues.

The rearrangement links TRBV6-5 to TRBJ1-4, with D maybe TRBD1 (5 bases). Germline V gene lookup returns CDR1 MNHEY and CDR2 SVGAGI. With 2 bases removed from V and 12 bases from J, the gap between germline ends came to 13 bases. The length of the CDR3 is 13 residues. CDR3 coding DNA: TGTGCCAGCAGTTACGGGGCAGGTTGGGAACTGTTTTTT. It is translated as CASSYGAGWELFF.

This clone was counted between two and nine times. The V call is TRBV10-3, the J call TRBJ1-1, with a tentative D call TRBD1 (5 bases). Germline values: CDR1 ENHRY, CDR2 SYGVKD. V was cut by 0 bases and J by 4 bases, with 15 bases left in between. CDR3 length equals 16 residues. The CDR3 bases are TGTGCCATCAGTGAGTCGAAGCTGGCGGGGCCCACTGAAGCTTTCTTT. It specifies CAISESKLAGPTEAFF.

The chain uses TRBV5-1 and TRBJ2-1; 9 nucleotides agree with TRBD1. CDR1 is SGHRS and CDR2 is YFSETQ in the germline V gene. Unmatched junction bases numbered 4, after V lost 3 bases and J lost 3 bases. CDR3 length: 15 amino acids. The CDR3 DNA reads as TGCGCCAGCAGCTCATCGGACAGGGGCTACAATGAGCAGTTCTTC. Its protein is CASSSSDRGYNEQFF. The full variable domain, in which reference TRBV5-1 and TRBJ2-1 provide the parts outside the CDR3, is KAGVTQTPRYLIKTRGQQVTLSCSPISGHRSVSWYQQTPGQGLQFLFEYFSETQRNKGNFPGRFSGRQFSNSRSEMNVSTLELGDSALYLCASSSSDRGYNEQFFGPGTRLTVL.

This chain's CDR3 is CASSLVARVLSTEAFF. The CDR3, as DNA: TGTGCCAGCAGCTTAGTTGCCAGGGTATTGAGCACTGAAGCTTTCTTT. V is TRBV7-2 and J is TRBJ1-1; D might be TRBD1 (5 bases). V was shortened by 1 base and J by 4 bases, with 16 bases between the two germline ends. Germline lookup yields CDR1 SGHTA and CDR2 FQGNSA. The CDR3 is made up of 16 amino acids.

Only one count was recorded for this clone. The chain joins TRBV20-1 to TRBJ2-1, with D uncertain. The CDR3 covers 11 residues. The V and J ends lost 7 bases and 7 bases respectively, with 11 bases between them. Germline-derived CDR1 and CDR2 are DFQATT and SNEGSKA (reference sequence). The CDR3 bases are TGCAGTGTTCCGGAGATTAATGAGCAGTTCTTC. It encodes CSVPEINEQFF.

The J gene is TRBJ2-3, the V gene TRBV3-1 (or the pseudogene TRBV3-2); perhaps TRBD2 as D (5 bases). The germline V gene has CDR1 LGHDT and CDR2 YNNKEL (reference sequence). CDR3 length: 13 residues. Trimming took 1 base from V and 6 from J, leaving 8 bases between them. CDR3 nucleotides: TGTGCCAGCAGCCAAGTGCTAGCCGATACGCAGTATTTT. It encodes CASSQVLADTQYF.

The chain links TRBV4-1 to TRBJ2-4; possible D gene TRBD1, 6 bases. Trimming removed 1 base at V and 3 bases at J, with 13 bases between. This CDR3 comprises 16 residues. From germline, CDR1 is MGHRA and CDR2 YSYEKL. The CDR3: CASSQGTARGKNIQYF. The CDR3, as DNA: TGCGCCAGCAGCCAAGGGACAGCGAGGGGCAAAAACATTCAGTACTTC.

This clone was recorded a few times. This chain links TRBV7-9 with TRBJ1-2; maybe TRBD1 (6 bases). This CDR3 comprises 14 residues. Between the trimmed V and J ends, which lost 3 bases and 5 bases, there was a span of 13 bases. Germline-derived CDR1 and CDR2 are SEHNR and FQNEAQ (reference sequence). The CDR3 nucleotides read TGTGCCAGCAGCTTGATGGTGGGGGCTTATGGCTACACCTTC. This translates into CASSLMVGAYGYTF.

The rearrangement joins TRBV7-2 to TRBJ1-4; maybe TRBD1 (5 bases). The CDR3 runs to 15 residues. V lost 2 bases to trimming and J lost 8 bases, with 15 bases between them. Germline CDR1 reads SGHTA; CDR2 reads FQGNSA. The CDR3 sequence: CASSLTSGWGEKLFF. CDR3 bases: TGTGCCAGCAGCTTAACCTCAGGGTGGGGCGAAAAACTGTTTTTT.

In DNA, the CDR3 is TGTGCCAGCAGCGTAGCGTTAGCGGGAGGTCCCAATGAGCAGTTCTTC. Encoded protein: CASSVALAGGPNEQFF. The chain recombines TRBV9 with TRBJ2-1, with 10 bases lining up with TRBD2. Losses at the gene ends were 0 bases for V and 6 bases for J; bases not matched to a gene: 6. Germline V gives CDR1 SGDLS, CDR2 YYNGEE. The CDR3 contains 16 residues.